The source of this T cell receptor beta chain is a study of blood T cell repertoires in COVID-19. Whole-study context: Acute and convalescent COVID-19 samples came from the United States, Italy and Spain.

Methods used by the authors: Reference gene primer amplification gave estimated nucleated cell counts. Assay used: immunoSEQ multiplex PCR; TCRdb lists only in-frame clones, some missing. For V, J and clone size, that table is used; D and trimming come from the DNA. The sample includes hundreds of thousands of clones, around 86% of them seen just once. The receptor was derived from a man in his fifties with acute or convalescent COVID-19. Sequencing was done on a sample of peripheral blood.

CDR3 DNA sequence: TGTGCCAGTAGTATACGGGGACAAGCCTACAATGAGCAGTTCTTC. It yields the protein CASSIRGQAYNEQFF. The chain employs TRBV19 and TRBJ2-1; maybe TRBD1 (6 bases). The CDR3 extends over 15 amino acids. Per the germline V gene, CDR1 is LNHDA and CDR2 is SQIVND (reference sequence). V dropped 2 bases and J dropped 2 bases, with 10 bases sitting between them.